These 14 T cell receptor beta chains were sequenced from one sample in a study of cytomegalovirus exposure and HLA in healthy donors. TCRdb's table, derived via immunoSEQ multiplex PCR, lists solely in-frame clones and lacks some. This table holds about 56,000 clones, more than 90% found once. The source material was PBMCs. These receptors were obtained from a man aged 18 to 29 in good health and CMV-seronegative.

Notes on this clone: Relative to the germline gene, one junction end is altered; a read error may explain this. The rearrangement joins TRBV4-1 to TRBJ2-1; 11 positions match TRBD2. CDR3 length: 16 amino acids. Germline CDR1 and CDR2: MGHRA and YSYEKL. The CDR3 sequence: CASTQTTSGKMGEQFF. DNA of the CDR3: TGCGCCAGCACCCAAACGACTAGCGGGAAGATGGGTGAGCAGTTCTTC.

This chain links TRBV5-6 with TRBJ1-5; D gene ambiguous. This CDR3 is built from 14 residues. Trimming removed 4 bases at V and 5 bases at J, with 13 bases between. Per germline, CDR1 SGHDT and CDR2 YYEEEE. The chain's CDR3 is CASSPRGLDQPQHF. CDR3 in DNA: TGTGCCAGCAGCCCCAGAGGACTTGATCAGCCCCAGCATTTT.

CDR3 sequence (DNA): TGTGCCAGCAGCCCAGGTGGGCGGGAGTCCTACAATGAGCAGTTCTTC. This gives the protein CASSPGGRESYNEQFF. The chain is built from TRBV9 and TRBJ2-1, with 7 positions matching TRBD2. Germline CDR1 SGDLS, CDR2 YYNGEE. The CDR3 is 16 residues long. After removal of 4 bases from V and 1 base from J, the junction contained 8 bases not matched to a gene.

The chain carries TRBV19 and TRBJ2-1, with 8 bases aligning to TRBD2. Germline loops: CDR1 LNHDA, CDR2 SQIVND (reference sequence). The CDR3 covers 14 residues. J was trimmed by 7 bases and V by 6 bases; bases with no gene match: 8. The CDR3 here is CASSYGRAINEQFF. In nucleotides, the CDR3 is TGTGCCAGTAGCTACGGGAGGGCTATTAATGAGCAGTTCTTC.

The rearrangement uses TRBV27 and TRBJ2-1, with 10 bases matching TRBD2. Germline CDR1 and CDR2: MNHEY and SMNVEV (reference sequence). The CDR3 runs 17 residues. Losses at the gene ends were 4 bases for V and 4 bases for J; bases not matched to a gene: 10. The CDR3 reads CASSSGGSGRGYNEQFF. In DNA form, the CDR3 reads TGTGCCAGCAGTTCAGGGGGGAGCGGGAGGGGTTACAATGAGCAGTTCTTC.

The chain joins TRBV5-6 to TRBJ1-1, with TRBD1 identical over 11 bases. The junction had 2 bases not matched to a gene; V was cut back by 4 bases and J by 3 bases. Germline-derived CDR1 and CDR2 are SGHDT and YYEEEE. The CDR3 spans 14 residues. Written as DNA, the CDR3 is TGTGCCAGCAGCGTGGGACAGGGGGACACTGAAGCTTTCTTT. This translates into CASSVGQGDTEAFF. Combining the CDR3 with reference TRBV5-6 and TRBJ1-1 gives the whole variable domain DAGVTQSPTHLIKTRGQQVTLRCSPKSGHDTVSWYQQALGQGPQFIFQYYEEEERQRGNFPDRFSGHQFPNYSSELNVNALLLGDSALYLCASSVGQGDTEAFFGQGTRLTVV.

This clone was picked up a small number of times. The rearrangement uses TRBV9 and TRBJ2-2; 11 bases are a match to TRBD2. Germline V gene data show CDR1 as SGDLS and CDR2 as YYNGEE. This CDR3 is built from 15 residues. With 4 bases clipped from V and 7 bases from J, the junction kept 6 bases outside the gene matches. This chain's CDR3 is CASSSSGRAGGELFF. The CDR3 nucleotides are TGTGCCAGCAGCAGTAGCGGGAGGGCCGGCGGGGAGCTGTTTTTT.

This chain uses TRBV6-5 with TRBJ2-7, with 10 bases matching TRBD1. V was pared by 4 bases and J by 4 bases, with 7 bases of the junction left unmatched. Germline V CDR1 and CDR2: MNHEY, SVGAGI. The CDR3 extends over 15 amino acids. CDR3 amino acids: CASSSAGTGEYEQYF. The DNA of the CDR3 is TGTGCCAGCAGTTCCGCCGGGACAGGGGAATACGAGCAGTACTTC.

The chain links TRBV11-2 to TRBJ2-7; 7 positions agree with TRBD2. The germline gives CDR1 SGHAT, CDR2 FQNNGV. This CDR3 is 15 amino acids long. Losses at the gene ends were 5 bases for V and 2 bases for J; bases not matched to a gene: 9. The CDR3 here is CASSLAGTITYEQYF. CDR3 nucleotides: TGTGCCAGCAGCCTGGCCGGGACTATAACCTACGAGCAGTACTTC.

The chain joins TRBV27 to TRBJ2-3; 7 nucleotides align to TRBD1. The CDR3 spans 14 residues. Germline CDR1 and CDR2: MNHEY and SMNVEV (reference sequence). The V and J ends lost 6 bases and 6 bases, in that order; junction bases with no gene match: 9. Written as DNA, the CDR3 is TGTGCCAGCAGGCCGAGACAGGGTCCCGATACGCAGTATTTT. Translating it yields CASRPRQGPDTQYF.

The chain links TRBV5-1 to TRBJ2-3; D is possibly TRBD1 (5 bases). Trimming removed 4 bases at V and 0 bases at J, with 18 bases between. This CDR3 is 17 amino acids long. Germline V gene data show CDR1 as SGHRS and CDR2 as YFSETQ. The CDR3 nucleotides are TGCGCCAGCAGCAACTGGGGCTCTCGATATAGCACAGATACGCAGTATTTT. Translation gives CASSNWGSRYSTDTQYF.

The chain joins TRBV28 to TRBJ1-4; perhaps TRBD1 as D (5 bases). The V end lost 8 bases, the J end lost 10 bases, and 20 bases lay between the germline ends. The CDR3 has 14 amino acids. In germline, CDR1 is MDHEN, CDR2 SYDVKM. The CDR3 spells CASRLGGAAGKLFF. DNA for the CDR3: TGTGCCAGCCGCTTGGGAGGGGCGGCTGGAAAACTGTTTTTT.

This clone was detected a few times. This chain uses TRBV27 with TRBJ2-5, with D possibly matching TRBD1 (5 bases). The germline V gene has CDR1 MNHEY and CDR2 SMNVEV (reference sequence). CDR3 length equals 13 residues. Trimming pared 6 bases from V and 5 bases from J, leaving 13 bases between. DNA for the CDR3: TGTGCCAGCAGCCTCGGCAGGGTCGAGACCCAGTACTTC. This sequence encodes CASSLGRVETQYF.

CDR3: CAISPGPGETQYF. In DNA, the CDR3 is TGTGCCATCAGCCCCGGCCCCGGGGAGACCCAGTACTTC. The chain employs TRBV10-3 and TRBJ2-5, with D unclear. The length of the CDR3 is 13 residues. CDR1 is ENHRY, CDR2 SYGVKD, per germline. V was clipped by 6 bases and J by 5 bases, with 13 bases between them.